The text below deals with one T cell receptor beta chain. Its antigen is undetermined. V was shortened by 6 bases and J by 6 bases, with 12 bases between the two germline ends. The CDR3 is 13 amino acids. Germline-derived CDR1 and CDR2 are LNHDA and SQIVND (reference sequence). This entry belongs to a study of T cell repertoires in cytomegalovirus infection. Study information: Shared public TCR beta signatures pointed to both CMV infection and a matching HLA type. Whole-study results and caveats: The ex vivo response was dominated by HLA-C-restricted CMV-specific TCR beta clonotypes. Totalled public TCR beta family frequency picked out people who carried CMV plus the relevant HLA.

TCRdb ran MiXCR on the reads and lists one entry per CDR3 protein. The sample consists of under 250,000 distinct CDR3 sequences, 9% to 15% of them appearing once. Sequencing used PBMCs. V is TRBV19 and J is TRBJ1-5; tentative D call: TRBD1 (6 bases). This TCR came from a human donor in good health (CMV status not recorded). Some clones in this sample may be carry-over from other donors' samples. The CDR3 sequence is CASSRQEVQPQHF. The CDR3 bases are TGTGCCAGTAGCCGACAGGAGGTTCAGCCCCAGCATTTT.